A single TCR beta chain is shown here with its context. From germline, CDR1 is LGHDT and CDR2 YNNKEL (reference sequence). V was pared by 1 base and J by 3 bases, with 12 bases between. The CDR3 loop spans 16 amino acids. Produced via immunoSEQ multiplex PCR; TCRdb's table is partial and in-frame only. The sample records approximately 50,000 clones, 90% being singletons. The data stem from a study of blood T cell repertoires in COVID-19. Study summary: PBMCs, B-cell-depleted T cells, or T cells were the source of the cDNA or gDNA that made up the material.

The chain links TRBV3-1 (or the pseudogene TRBV3-2) to TRBJ1-4; weak D call: TRBD1 (6 bases). The source material was peripheral blood. This sequence was found in a human donor in a cohort sampled during active COVID-19. In DNA form, the CDR3 reads TGTGCCAGCAGCCAAGTTCGGGGGGCCGCTAATGAAAAACTGTTTTTT. Residues: CASSQVRGAANEKLFF.